This T cell receptor beta chain was recovered during a study of OX40 agonist ivuxolimab in advanced cancers. Study as a whole: Dose-escalation patients were diagnosed with hepatocellular carcinoma, melanoma, renal cell cancer or head and neck cancer. Males comprised approximately 81% of the group, whose mean age was 60 years (range roughly 20 to 85). Patients with prior anti-PD-1, anti-PD-L1 or anti-CTLA-4 therapy were eligible; 35% to 45% had some. The study, taken as a whole, reports: On average, CD8+ T cells showed a greater number of expanded clones than CD4+.

Germline V CDR1 and CDR2: SQVTM, ANQGSEA. The ends were cut back, 6 bases at V and 5 bases at J, with 14 bases in the middle. There are 13 residues in the CDR3. Comments on this clone: Its antigen is not identified.

Sequenced by immunoSEQ multiplex PCR; TCRdb stores in-frame clones only, minus some. The table lists 70,000 to 90,000 clones, roughly 80% of them singletons. The chain employs TRBV29-1 and TRBJ2-1, with D possibly being TRBD1 or TRBD2 (7 bases each). The sample was CD4+ or CD8+ T cells sorted from blood, taken in a trial of the OX40 agonist ivuxolimab. The receptor comes from an adult with an advanced solid tumor such as melanoma, head and neck, liver or kidney cancer. CDR3 in DNA: TGCAGCGTGGGAGGGAGGGGGCACAATGAGCAGTTCTTC. Protein product: CSVGGRGHNEQFF.